Listed below are T cell receptor beta chains from one sample, sequenced in a study of shared clonotypes between healthy human individuals. Using immunoSEQ multiplex PCR, the repertoire was profiled, and TCRdb retains in-frame clones only, with some absent. The sample shows approximately 1,500,000 clones, roughly 97% of them seen only once. The sample comprised naive CD4+ T cells sorted from blood. Every receptor here comes from a man aged 25 to 45 in good health. Both conserved end residues are part of each CDR3. A D gene is named only where the DNA matches it firmly. Only some rows state a clone size, as once, few, many or a class for expanded clones.

J | V | length | D | size | DNA | CDR3
TRBJ2-2 | TRBV19 | 15 | TRBD2 | NA | TGTGCCAGTAGTATGTTAGCGGGAAACACCGGGGAGCTGTTTTTT | CASSMLAGNTGELFF
TRBJ2-7 | TRBV14 | 15 | NA | NA | TGTGCCAGCAGCCAAGGGAGGGCCCTTTTCTACGAGCAGTACTTC | CASSQGRALFYEQYF
TRBJ2-7 | TRBV15 | 16 | TRBD2 | NA | TGTGCCACCAGCAGAGGGGGGGATAGCGGGAGTAAAGAGCAGTACTTC | CATSRGGDSGSKEQYF
TRBJ2-5 | TRBV11-3 | 15 | NA | NA | TGTGCCAGCAGCGTGGGGGTCAGGGATGGAGAGACCCAGTACTTC | CASSVGVRDGETQYF
TRBJ2-7 | TRBV25-1 | 17 | NA | NA | TGTGCCAGCAGTGAATCGGGAGGGGGCGCATTAAACTACGAGCAGTACTTC | CASSESGGGALNYEQYF
TRBJ2-1 | TRBV5-1 | 15 | NA | NA | TGCGCCAGCAGGGCGGAGGTATCTTCGGACAATGAGCAGTTCTTC | CASRAEVSSDNEQFF
TRBJ2-7 | TRBV11-2 | 15 | TRBD1 | once | TGTGCCAGCACTTTTTGGGGACAGGGCTACTACGAGCAGTACTTC | CASTFWGQGYYEQYF
TRBJ2-7 | TRBV7-8 | 14 | TRBD1 | once | TGTGCCAGCAACTTCGGGACAGGGACCGTCGAGCAGTACTTC | CASNFGTGTVEQYF
TRBJ1-5 | TRBV27 | 13 | NA | NA | TGTGCCAGCAGTTTAGGCCAGAATCAGCCCCAGCATTTT | CASSLGQNQPQHF
TRBJ1-2 | TRBV18 | 13 | TRBD1 | NA | TGTGCCAGCTCGCCTGACAGGGCGGCAGGCTACACCTTC | CASSPDRAAGYTF
TRBJ1-1 | TRBV5-8 | 16 | NA | NA | TGTGCCAGCAGCTTGGTAGTGGTGCCAGTGCTTGCTGGAGCTTTCTTT | CASSLVVVPVLAGAFF
TRBJ2-1 | TRBV28 | 18 | TRBD2 | NA | TGTGCCAGCCCCCCCCCGGGGCTAGCGGCCCCCGGCTACAATGAGCAGTTCTTC | CASPPPGLAAPGYNEQFF
TRBJ1-1 | TRBV5-1 | 15 | NA | once | TGCGCCAGCAGCTTACACGGGACCGCGAACACTGAAGCTTTCTTT | CASSLHGTANTEAFF